Listed here is a single T cell receptor (beta chain). No antigen is known for it. The V gene's germline CDR1 is SGHRS and CDR2 YFSETQ. V gave up 0 bases and J gave up 4 bases; unmatched junction bases: 6. The CDR3 contains 16 residues. These data are taken from a study of identical twins. General study results and limits: Invariant MAIT and iNKT cells may have partly biased zero-insertion analyses. Conclusions leaned on cross-sectional statistical analysis and did not track the same donors over time. Twin-shared out-of-frame alpha sequences were enriched for low generation probability.

A universal primer site was created by template switching, with the cDNA bearing unique molecular identifiers. TCRdb processed the 5' RACE reads anew with MiXCR; each CDR3 protein has one entry. The sample carries about 470,000 distinct CDR3 sequences, approximately 24% recorded once. These data were also reused for a study on T cells expressing NK-cell markers.

The V gene is TRBV5-1, the J gene TRBJ2-3; 9 bases match TRBD2. Sequencing was done on a sample of CD4+ T cells sorted from blood. This TCR derives from a woman in her late teens or twenties in good health. The chain's CDR3 is CASSLATSGSPDTQYF. DNA of the CDR3: TGCGCCAGCAGCTTGGCCACTAGCGGGTCCCCAGATACGCAGTATTTT. The full variable domain, with the rest looked up from reference TRBV5-1 and TRBJ2-3, is KAGVTQTPRYLIKTRGQQVTLSCSPISGHRSVSWYQQTPGQGLQFLFEYFSETQRNKGNFPGRFSGRQFSNSRSEMNVSTLELGDSALYLCASSLATSGSPDTQYFGPGTRLTVL.